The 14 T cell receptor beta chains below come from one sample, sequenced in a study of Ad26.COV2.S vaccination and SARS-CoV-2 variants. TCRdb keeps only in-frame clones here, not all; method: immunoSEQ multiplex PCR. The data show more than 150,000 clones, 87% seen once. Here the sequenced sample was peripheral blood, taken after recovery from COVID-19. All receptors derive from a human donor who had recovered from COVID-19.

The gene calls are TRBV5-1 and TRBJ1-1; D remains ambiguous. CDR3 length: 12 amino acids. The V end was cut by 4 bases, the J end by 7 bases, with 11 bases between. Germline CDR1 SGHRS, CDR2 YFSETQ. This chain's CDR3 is CASSHGGREAFF. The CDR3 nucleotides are TGCGCCAGCAGCCACGGCGGACGTGAAGCTTTCTTT. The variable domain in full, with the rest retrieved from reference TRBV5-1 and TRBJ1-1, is KAGVTQTPRYLIKTRGQQVTLSCSPISGHRSVSWYQQTPGQGLQFLFEYFSETQRNKGNFPGRFSGRQFSNSRSEMNVSTLELGDSALYLCASSHGGREAFFGQGTRLTVV.

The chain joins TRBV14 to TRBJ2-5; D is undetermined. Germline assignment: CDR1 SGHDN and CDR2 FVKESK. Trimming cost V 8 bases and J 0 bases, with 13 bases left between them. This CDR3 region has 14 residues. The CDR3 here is CASPPRRNQETQYF. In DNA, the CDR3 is TGTGCCAGCCCCCCCCGCCGCAACCAAGAGACCCAGTACTTC.

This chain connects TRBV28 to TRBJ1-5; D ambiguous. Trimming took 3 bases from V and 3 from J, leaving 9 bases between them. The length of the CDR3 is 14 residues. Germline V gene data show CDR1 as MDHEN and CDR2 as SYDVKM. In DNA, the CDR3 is TGTGCCAGCAGTTTGTGGGGTAACAATCAGCCCCAGCATTTT. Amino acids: CASSLWGNNQPQHF.

The CDR3 nucleotides are TGTGCCATCAAAGGGTTCTCTGGAAACACCATATATTTT. This gives the protein CAIKGFSGNTIYF. The chain is built from TRBV10-3 and TRBJ1-3; unclear D gene. Germline V gene lookup returns CDR1 ENHRY and CDR2 SYGVKD. V lost 7 bases and J lost 0, with 7 bases in between. This CDR3 has 13 amino acids.

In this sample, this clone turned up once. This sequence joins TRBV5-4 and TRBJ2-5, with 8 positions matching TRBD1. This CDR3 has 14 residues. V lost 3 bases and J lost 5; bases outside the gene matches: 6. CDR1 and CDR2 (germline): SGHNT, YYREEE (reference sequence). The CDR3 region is CASSSQGARETQYF. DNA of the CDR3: TGTGCCAGCAGCTCTCAGGGGGCGAGGGAGACCCAGTACTTC.

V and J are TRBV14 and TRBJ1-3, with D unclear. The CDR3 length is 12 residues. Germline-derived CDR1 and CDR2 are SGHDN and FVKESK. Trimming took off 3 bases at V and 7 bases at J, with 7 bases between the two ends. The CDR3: CASSHGWNTIYF. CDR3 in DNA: TGTGCCAGCAGCCATGGGTGGAACACCATATATTTT.

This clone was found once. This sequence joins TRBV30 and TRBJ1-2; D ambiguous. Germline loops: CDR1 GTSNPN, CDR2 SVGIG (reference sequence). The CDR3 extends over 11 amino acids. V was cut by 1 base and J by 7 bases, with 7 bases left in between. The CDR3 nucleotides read TGTGCCTGGAGTGGGGAAGGTGGCTACACCTTC. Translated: CAWSGEGGYTF.

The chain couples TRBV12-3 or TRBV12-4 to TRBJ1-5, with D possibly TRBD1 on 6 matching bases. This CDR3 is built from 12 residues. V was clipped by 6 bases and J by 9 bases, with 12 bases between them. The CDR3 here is CASSPSRGPQHF. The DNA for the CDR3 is TGTGCCAGCAGCCCCTCCAGGGGGCCCCAGCATTTT.

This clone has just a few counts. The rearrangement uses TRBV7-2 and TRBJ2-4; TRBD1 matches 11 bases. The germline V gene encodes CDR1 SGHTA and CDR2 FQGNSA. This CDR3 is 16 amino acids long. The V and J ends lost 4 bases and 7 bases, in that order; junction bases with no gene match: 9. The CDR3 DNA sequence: TGTGCCAGCAGCTACCTCCCGGGACAGGGGGGGAACATTCAGTACTTC. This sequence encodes CASSYLPGQGGNIQYF.

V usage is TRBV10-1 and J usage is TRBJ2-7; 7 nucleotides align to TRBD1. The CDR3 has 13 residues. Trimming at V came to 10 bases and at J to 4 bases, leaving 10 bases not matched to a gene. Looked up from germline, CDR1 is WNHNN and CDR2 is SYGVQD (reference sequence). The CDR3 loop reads CATETGQLYEQYF. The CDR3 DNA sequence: TGCGCCACCGAAACGGGACAGCTATACGAGCAGTACTTC.

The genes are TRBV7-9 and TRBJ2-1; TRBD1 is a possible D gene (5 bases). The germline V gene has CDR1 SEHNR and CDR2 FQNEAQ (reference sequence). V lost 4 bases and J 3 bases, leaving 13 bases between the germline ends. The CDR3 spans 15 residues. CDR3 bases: TGTGCCAGCAGCTCCGACAGTGACGACTACAATGAGCAGTTCTTC. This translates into CASSSDSDDYNEQFF. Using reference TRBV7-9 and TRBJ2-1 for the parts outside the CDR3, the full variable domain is DTGVSQNPRHKITKRGQNVTFRCDPISEHNRLYWYRQTLGQGPEFLTYFQNEAQLEKSRLLSDRFSAERPKGSFSTLEIQRTEQGDSAMYLCASSSDSDDYNEQFFGPGTRLTVL.

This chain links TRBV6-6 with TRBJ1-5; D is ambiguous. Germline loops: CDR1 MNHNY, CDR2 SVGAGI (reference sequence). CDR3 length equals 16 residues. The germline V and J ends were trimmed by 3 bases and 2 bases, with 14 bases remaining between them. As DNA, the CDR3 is TGTGCCAGCAGTTATCCAGATACCGCCGGCAATCAGCCCCAGCATTTT. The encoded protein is CASSYPDTAGNQPQHF.

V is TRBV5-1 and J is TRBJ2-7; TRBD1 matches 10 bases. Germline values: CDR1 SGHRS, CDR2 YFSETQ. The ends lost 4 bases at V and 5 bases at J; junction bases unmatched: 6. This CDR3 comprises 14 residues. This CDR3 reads CASSTGQGWDEQYF. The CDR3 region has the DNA TGCGCCAGCAGCACGGGACAGGGGTGGGACGAGCAGTACTTC.

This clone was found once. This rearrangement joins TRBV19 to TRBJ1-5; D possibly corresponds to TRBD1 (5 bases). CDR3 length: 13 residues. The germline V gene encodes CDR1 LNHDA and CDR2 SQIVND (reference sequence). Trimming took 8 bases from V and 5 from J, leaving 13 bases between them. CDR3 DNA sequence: TGTGCCAGTGGAGCCCAGGGAGATCAGCCCCAGCATTTT. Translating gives CASGAQGDQPQHF.